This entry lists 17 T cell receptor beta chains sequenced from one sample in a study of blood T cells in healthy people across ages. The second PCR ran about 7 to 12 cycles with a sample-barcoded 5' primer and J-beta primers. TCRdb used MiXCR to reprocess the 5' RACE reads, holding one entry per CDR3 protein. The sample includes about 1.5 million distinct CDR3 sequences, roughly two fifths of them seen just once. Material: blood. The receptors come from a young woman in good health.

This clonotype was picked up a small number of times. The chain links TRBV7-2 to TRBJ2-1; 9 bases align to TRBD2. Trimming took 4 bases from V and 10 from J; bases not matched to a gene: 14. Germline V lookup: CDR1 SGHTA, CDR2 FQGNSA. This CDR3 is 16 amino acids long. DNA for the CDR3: TGTGCCAGCAGCTCCCGACTAGCGGCTTGGAGTAAGGAGCAGTTCTTC. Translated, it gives CASSSRLAAWSKEQFF.

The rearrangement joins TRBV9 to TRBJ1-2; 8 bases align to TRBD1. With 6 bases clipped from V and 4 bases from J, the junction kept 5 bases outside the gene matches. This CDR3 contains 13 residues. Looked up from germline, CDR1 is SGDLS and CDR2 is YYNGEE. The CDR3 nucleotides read TGTGCCAGCAACGAGGGACAGGCCTATGGCTACACCTTC. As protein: CASNEGQAYGYTF.

The CDR3 region has the DNA TGTGCCAGCAGCAGGACTAGCGGGGGATCCTCTAGCACAGATACGCAGTATTTT. This sequence encodes CASSRTSGGSSSTDTQYF. V is TRBV7-3 and J is TRBJ2-3, with TRBD2 identical over 13 bases. The CDR3 runs to 18 residues. Germline CDR1 SGHTA, CDR2 FQGTGA. V dropped 5 bases and J dropped 0; count of bases not matched to a gene: 8. The full variable domain, with the rest looked up from reference TRBV7-3 and TRBJ2-3, is GAGVSQTPSNKVTEKGKYVELRCDPISGHTALYWYRQSLGQGPEFLIYFQGTGAADDSGLPNDRFFAVRPEGSVSTLKIQRTERGDSAVYLCASSRTSGGSSSTDTQYFGPGTRLTVL.

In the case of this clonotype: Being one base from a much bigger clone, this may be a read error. CDR3 in DNA: TGCGCCAGCAGCCAACAGGGGTTGTACACTGAAGCTTTCTTT. The encoded protein is CASSQQGLYTEAFF. The chain links TRBV4-1 to TRBJ1-1; a weak D match, TRBD1 (6 bases). Germline CDR1 reads MGHRA; CDR2 reads YSYEKL. The CDR3 spans 14 residues. Trimming pared 2 bases from V and 3 bases from J, leaving 10 bases between.

CDR3 in amino acids: CASSLVVGGGGPEAFF. CDR3 nucleotides: TGTGCCAGCAGCTTAGTGGTCGGGGGCGGGGGCCCTGAAGCTTTCTTT. The rearrangement joins TRBV7-2 to TRBJ1-1; possible D gene TRBD1, 6 bases. This CDR3 comprises 16 residues. Trimming pared 1 base from V and 6 bases from J, leaving 18 bases between. Germline V lookup: CDR1 SGHTA, CDR2 FQGNSA.

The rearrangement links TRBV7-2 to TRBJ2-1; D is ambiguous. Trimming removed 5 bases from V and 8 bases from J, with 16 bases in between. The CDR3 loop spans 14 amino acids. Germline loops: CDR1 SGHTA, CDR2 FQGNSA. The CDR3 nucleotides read TGTGCCAGCAGCGTAGGGTACCTTGGGGATGAGCAGTTCTTC. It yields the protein CASSVGYLGDEQFF.

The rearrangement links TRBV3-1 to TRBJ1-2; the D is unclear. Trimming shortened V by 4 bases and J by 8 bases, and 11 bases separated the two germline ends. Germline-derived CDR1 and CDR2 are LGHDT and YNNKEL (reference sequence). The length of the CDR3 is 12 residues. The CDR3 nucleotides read TGTGCCAGCAGCCCCTTCCGAGGAGGCTACACCTTC. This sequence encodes CASSPFRGGYTF.

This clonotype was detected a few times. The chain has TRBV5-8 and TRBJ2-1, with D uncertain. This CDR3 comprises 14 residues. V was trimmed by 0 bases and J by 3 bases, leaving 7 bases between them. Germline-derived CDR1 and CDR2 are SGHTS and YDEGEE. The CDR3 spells CASSLGLYYNEQFF. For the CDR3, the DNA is TGTGCCAGCAGCTTGGGGTTGTACTACAATGAGCAGTTCTTC.

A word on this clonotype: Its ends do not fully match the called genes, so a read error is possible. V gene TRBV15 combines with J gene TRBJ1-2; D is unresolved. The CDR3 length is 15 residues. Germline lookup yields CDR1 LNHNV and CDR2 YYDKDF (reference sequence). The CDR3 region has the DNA TGTGCCACCAGCAGAGACCTAAGCAGGATCTATGGCTGCACCTTC. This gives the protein CATSRDLSRIYGCTF.

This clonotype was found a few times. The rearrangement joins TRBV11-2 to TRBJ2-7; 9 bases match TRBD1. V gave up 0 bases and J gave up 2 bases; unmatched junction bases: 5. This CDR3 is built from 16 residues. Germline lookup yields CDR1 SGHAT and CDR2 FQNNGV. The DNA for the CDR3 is TGTGCCAGCAGCTTAGATGTTGGGACAGGGACCTACGAGCAGTACTTC. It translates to CASSLDVGTGTYEQYF.

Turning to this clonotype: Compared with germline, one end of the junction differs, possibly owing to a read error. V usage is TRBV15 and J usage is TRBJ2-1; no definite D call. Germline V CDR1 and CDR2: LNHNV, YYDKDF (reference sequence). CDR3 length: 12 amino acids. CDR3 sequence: CATSRDSGVVGF. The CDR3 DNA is TGTGCCACCAGCAGAGATTCTGGAGTGGTGGGCTTC.

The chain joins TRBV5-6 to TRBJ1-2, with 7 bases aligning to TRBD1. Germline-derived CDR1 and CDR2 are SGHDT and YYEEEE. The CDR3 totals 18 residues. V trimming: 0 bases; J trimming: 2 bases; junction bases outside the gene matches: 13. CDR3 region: CASSLVSPGTAPNYGYTF. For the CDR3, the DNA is TGTGCCAGCAGCTTGGTATCTCCCGGGACAGCACCAAACTATGGCTACACCTTC. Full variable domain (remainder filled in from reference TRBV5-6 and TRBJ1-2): DAGVTQSPTHLIKTRGQQVTLRCSPKSGHDTVSWYQQALGQGPQFIFQYYEEEERQRGNFPDRFSGHQFPNYSSELNVNALLLGDSALYLCASSLVSPGTAPNYGYTFGSGTRLTVV.

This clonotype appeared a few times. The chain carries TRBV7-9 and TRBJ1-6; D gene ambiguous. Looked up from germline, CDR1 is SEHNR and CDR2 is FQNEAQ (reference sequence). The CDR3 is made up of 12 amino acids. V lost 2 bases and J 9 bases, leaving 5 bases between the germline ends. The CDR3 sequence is CASSLPGSPLHF. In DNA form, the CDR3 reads TGTGCCAGCAGCTTACCCGGTTCACCCCTCCACTTT.

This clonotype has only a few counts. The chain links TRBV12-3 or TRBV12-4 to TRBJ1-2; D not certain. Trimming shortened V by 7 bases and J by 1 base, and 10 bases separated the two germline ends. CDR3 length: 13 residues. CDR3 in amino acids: CASTTRGNYGYTF. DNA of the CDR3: TGTGCCAGCACTACCCGGGGTAACTATGGCTACACCTTC.

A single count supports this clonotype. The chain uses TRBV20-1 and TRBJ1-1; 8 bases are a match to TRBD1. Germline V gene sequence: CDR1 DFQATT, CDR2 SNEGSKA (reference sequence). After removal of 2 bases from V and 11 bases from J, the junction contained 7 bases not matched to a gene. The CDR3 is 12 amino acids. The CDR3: CSARFEQGGAFF. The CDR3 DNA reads TGCAGTGCTAGATTCGAACAGGGGGGGGCTTTCTTT.

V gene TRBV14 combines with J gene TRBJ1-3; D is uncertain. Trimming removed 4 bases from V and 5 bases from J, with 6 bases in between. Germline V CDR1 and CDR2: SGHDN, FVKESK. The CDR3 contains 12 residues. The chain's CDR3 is CASSLQRNTIYF. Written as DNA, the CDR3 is TGTGCCAGCAGCCTCCAAAGAAACACCATATATTTT.

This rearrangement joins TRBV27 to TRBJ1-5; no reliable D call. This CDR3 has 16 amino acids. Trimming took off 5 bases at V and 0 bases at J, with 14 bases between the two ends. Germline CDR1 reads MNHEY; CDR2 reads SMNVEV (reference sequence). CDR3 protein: CASSPLGVDSNQPQHF. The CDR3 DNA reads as TGTGCCAGCAGTCCCCTCGGTGTGGATAGCAATCAGCCCCAGCATTTT.